These T cell receptor beta chains were read from a single sample in a study of post-analysis software for immune sequencing data. TCRdb itself ran the PCR reads through MiXCR, one entry per CDR3 protein. The profile shows some 370,000 distinct CDR3 sequences, 30% to 45% of them singletons. The source material was blood. The receptors stem from a girl aged 5 to 17 with multiple sclerosis. CDR3s include the opening cysteine and the closing phenylalanine or tryptophan. A D gene is named only where the DNA matches it firmly. Clone sizes are given selectively: once, few, many, or a class where the clone is expanded.

clone_size,d_call,j_call,v_call,cdr3_aa,cdr3_nt
-,-,TRBJ1-4,TRBV18,CASSPVLTVNEKLFF,TGTGCCAGCTCACCGGTTTTGACAGTTAATGAAAAACTGTTTTTT
few,-,TRBJ2-2,TRBV7-3,CASSRGAWTGELFF,TGTGCCAGCAGCCGGGGGGCATGGACCGGGGAGCTGTTTTTT
few,-,TRBJ1-2,TRBV7-9,CASSSHKGANYGYTF,TGTGCCAGCAGCTCCCACAAAGGGGCGAACTATGGCTACACCTTC
once,TRBD1,TRBJ2-7,TRBV7-9,CASSLLKGQGAYEQYF,TGTGCCAGCAGCTTATTGAAGGGACAGGGGGCTTACGAGCAGTACTTC
-,-,TRBJ1-2,TRBV15,CATSRDVAETNYGYTF,TGTGCCACCAGCAGAGATGTGGCAGAGACTAACTATGGCTACACCTTC
few,-,TRBJ2-7,TRBV11-2,CASSLDGDRGEQYF,TGTGCCAGCAGCTTAGATGGGGATCGGGGCGAGCAGTACTTC
-,TRBD1,TRBJ1-2,TRBV2,CASSGGQMYGYTF,TGTGCCAGCAGTGGGGGACAGATGTATGGCTACACCTTC
few,-,TRBJ2-7,TRBV6-2/TRBV6-3,CASRGTGLFYEQYF,TGTGCCAGCAGAGGGACTGGGCTTTTTTACGAGCAGTACTTC
few,-,TRBJ2-1,TRBV12-3/TRBV12-4,CASCLGGGLRDNEQFF,TGTGCCAGCTGCCTAGGCGGGGGCCTCAGGGACAATGAGCAGTTCTTC
few,TRBD1,TRBJ2-1,TRBV6-5,CASSADRGTYNEQFF,TGTGCCAGCAGTGCCGACAGGGGTACCTACAATGAGCAGTTCTTC
many,-,TRBJ2-1,TRBV5-4,CASSLPPGYEQFF,TGTGCCAGCAGCCTGCCTCCTGGGTATGAGCAGTTCTTC
-,-,TRBJ1-5,TRBV5-1,CASSLEGGTGQPQHF,TGCGCCAGCAGCTTGGAGGGGGGCACAGGTCAGCCCCAGCATTTT
-,-,TRBJ1-5,TRBV7-8,CASSPGRVNQPQHF,TGTGCCAGCAGCCCTGGACGGGTTAATCAGCCCCAGCATTTT